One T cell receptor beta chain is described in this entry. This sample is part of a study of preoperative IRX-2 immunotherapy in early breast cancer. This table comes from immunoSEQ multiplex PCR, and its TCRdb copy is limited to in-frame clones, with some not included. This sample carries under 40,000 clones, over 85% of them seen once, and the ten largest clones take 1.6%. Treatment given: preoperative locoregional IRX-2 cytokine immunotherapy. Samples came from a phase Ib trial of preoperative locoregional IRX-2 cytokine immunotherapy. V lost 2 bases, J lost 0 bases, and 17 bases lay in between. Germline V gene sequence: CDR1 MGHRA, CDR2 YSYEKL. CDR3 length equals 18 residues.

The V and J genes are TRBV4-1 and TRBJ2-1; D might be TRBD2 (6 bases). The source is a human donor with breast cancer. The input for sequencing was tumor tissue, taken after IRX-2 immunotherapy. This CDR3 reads CASSQPRRGPSSYNEQFF. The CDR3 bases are TGCGCCAGCAGCCAACCTAGGAGGGGCCCTAGCTCCTACAATGAGCAGTTCTTC.